One sample yielded the 13 T cell receptor beta chains listed below, sequenced in a study of cytomegalovirus exposure and HLA in healthy donors. Use of 60 Vbeta and 13 Jbeta primers characterized the PCR. Sequenced by immunoSEQ multiplex PCR; TCRdb stores in-frame clones only, minus some. The sample is made up of 65,000 to 80,000 clones, and the top ten hold roughly 5.1% of it. Sequencing input: PBMCs. These receptors all come from a man under 40 in good health and CMV-seronegative.

Points on this clone: An end of the junction does not agree with germline; a read error may underlie this. DNA for the CDR3: TGTGCCAGCAGCCAAGATCTTGAGCCTTACACAGATGCGCAGTATTTT. Encoded protein: CASSQDLEPYTDAQYF. The V gene is TRBV4-2, the J gene TRBJ2-3, with D uncertain. The germline V gene encodes CDR1 LGHNA and CDR2 YNFKEQ. The CDR3 runs 16 residues.

This rearrangement joins TRBV29-1 to TRBJ2-7, with a possible D match to TRBD1 (6 bases). The CDR3 extends over 14 amino acids. The germline gives CDR1 SQVTM, CDR2 ANQGSEA. V shed 1 base and J shed 1 base, with 11 bases lying between them. In nucleotides, the CDR3 is TGCAGCGTTGAAGTGCAGGGGACATCCTACGAGCAGTACTTC. Its protein is CSVEVQGTSYEQYF.

The genes are TRBV5-4 and TRBJ2-7, with D possibly being TRBD1 (6 bases). The V and J ends lost 0 bases and 8 bases respectively, with 27 bases between them. Germline CDR1 reads SGHNT; CDR2 reads YYREEE (reference sequence). The CDR3 covers 18 residues. CDR3 DNA sequence: TGTGCCAGCAGCTTGGGGAGTGGTGGGGGCTCGGAAGGATTAAAGCAGTACTTC. It specifies CASSLGSGGGSEGLKQYF. The full variable domain, in which reference TRBV5-4 and TRBJ2-7 provide the parts outside the CDR3, is ETGVTQSPTHLIKTRGQQVTLRCSSQSGHNTVSWYQQALGQGPQFIFQYYREEENGRGNFPPRFSGLQFPNYSSELNVNALELDDSALYLCASSLGSGGGSEGLKQYFGPGTRLTVT.

The rearrangement links TRBV6-5 to TRBJ2-7; 10 positions agree with TRBD1. The CDR3 length is 14 residues. Losses at the gene ends were 4 bases for V and 8 bases for J; bases not matched to a gene: 8. Germline V gives CDR1 MNHEY, CDR2 SVGAGI. CDR3 loop: CASSWDRGQVKQYF. In DNA, the CDR3 is TGTGCCAGCAGTTGGGACAGGGGCCAAGTTAAGCAGTACTTC.

This chain uses TRBV7-9 with TRBJ2-7; no reliable D call. The V end lost 4 bases, the J end lost 2 bases, and 6 bases lay between the germline ends. In germline, CDR1 is SEHNR, CDR2 FQNEAQ (reference sequence). CDR3 size: 12 residues. This CDR3 reads CASSSSAYEQYF. CDR3 coding DNA: TGTGCCAGCAGCTCTTCGGCCTACGAGCAGTACTTC.

The chain uses TRBV29-1 and TRBJ1-6; 8 bases map to TRBD1. The germline V gene has CDR1 SQVTM and CDR2 ANQGSEA. CDR3 length: 15 residues. Unmatched junction bases numbered 7, after V lost 4 bases and J lost 5 bases. For the CDR3, the DNA is TGCAGCGTTGCACGACAGGGGACGCATAATTCACCCCTCCACTTT. Protein: CSVARQGTHNSPLHF.

This chain joins TRBV7-3 and TRBJ2-7; D gene uncertain. The CDR3 runs to 13 residues. Per the germline V gene, CDR1 is SGHTA and CDR2 is FQGTGA. V was trimmed by 0 bases and J by 5 bases, leaving 8 bases between them. The CDR3 DNA follows: TGTGCCAGCAGCTTAACCCCCCCAGACGAGCAGTACTTC. Its translation: CASSLTPPDEQYF.

The chain carries TRBV7-9 and TRBJ2-7, with 10 bases identical to TRBD1. Per the germline V gene, CDR1 is SEHNR and CDR2 is FQNEAQ (reference sequence). The J segment lost 6 bases and the V segment lost 4 bases, leaving 9 bases of the junction unmatched. The CDR3 length is 15 residues. The CDR3 protein is CASSSTSGQGIEQYF. CDR3 nucleotide sequence: TGTGCCAGCAGCTCGACGTCGGGACAGGGGATCGAGCAGTACTTC.

The rearrangement joins TRBV5-5 to TRBJ2-1; D might be TRBD2 (5 bases). Deletions cut 0 bases from V and 3 bases from J, with 10 bases between. Germline CDR1 SGHKS, CDR2 YYEKEE (reference sequence). The CDR3 covers 15 residues. CDR3: CASSLAAAVYNEQFF. The DNA of the CDR3 is TGTGCCAGCAGCTTGGCAGCGGCAGTCTACAATGAGCAGTTCTTC.

This chain joins TRBV6-5 and TRBJ1-2, with 7 bases that match TRBD1. The CDR3 extends over 14 amino acids. Germline assignment: CDR1 MNHEY and CDR2 SVGAGI. V lost 3 bases to trimming and J lost 0 bases; unmatched junction nucleotides: 1. CDR3 loop: CASSYQGANYGYTF. In nucleotides, the CDR3 is TGTGCCAGCAGTTATCAGGGGGCTAACTATGGCTACACCTTC.

The chain has TRBV2 and TRBJ1-2, with TRBD1 as a possible D gene (6 bases). Per the germline V gene, CDR1 is SNHLY and CDR2 is FYNNEI. The CDR3 contains 14 residues. The ends were cut back, 5 bases at V and 4 bases at J, with 14 bases in the middle. In DNA, the CDR3 is TGTGCCAGCAGTTCTGGACAGCAGTCCTATGGCTACACCTTC. Amino acid sequence: CASSSGQQSYGYTF.

The chain carries TRBV15 and TRBJ2-7, with D perhaps TRBD2 (6 bases). V was shortened by 1 base and J by 2 bases, with 9 bases between the two germline ends. This CDR3 has 14 amino acids. Germline CDR1 is LNHNV and CDR2 is YYDKDF (reference sequence). CDR3 loop: CATSRGRLAYEQYF. For the CDR3, the DNA is TGTGCCACCAGCAGAGGCAGACTAGCCTACGAGCAGTACTTC. Drawing the rest from reference TRBV15 and TRBJ2-7, the complete variable domain is DAMVIQNPRYQVTQFGKPVTLSCSQTLNHNVMYWYQQKSSQAPKLLFHYYDKDFNNEADTPDNFQSRRPNTSFCFLDIRSPGLGDTAMYLCATSRGRLAYEQYFGPGTRLTVT.

The gene calls are TRBV11-3 and TRBJ2-3; 7 bases map to TRBD2. The length of the CDR3 is 16 residues. CDR1 and CDR2 from the germline V gene are SGHNT and YENEEA. V trimming: 7 bases; J trimming: 9 bases; junction bases outside the gene matches: 19. In nucleotides, the CDR3 is TGTGCCAGCACCTCCCTCCCGGCGGGGCCGGGGGGAACGCAGTATTTT. Encoded protein: CASTSLPAGPGGTQYF.